Each of the 3 T cell receptor beta chains below was sequenced from the same sample in a study of follicular helper T cells after annual influenza vaccination. Time point indicated: 2015-2016 season, pre-vaccination. Repertoires were generated with immunoSEQ multiplex PCR, while TCRdb's copy carries only in-frame clones and drops some. The repertoire holds about 2,000 clones, with 87% as singletons. This material consisted of CXCR5- memory CD4+ T cells sorted from blood, taken on the day of influenza vaccination. The receptors derive from an adult who received the influenza vaccine.

V gene TRBV19 combines with J gene TRBJ2-1; 11 positions agree with TRBD2. The CDR3 runs to 16 residues. Germline lookup yields CDR1 LNHDA and CDR2 SQIVND (reference sequence). The V segment lost 4 bases and the J segment 2 bases; nucleotides outside the gene matches: 4. In DNA form, the CDR3 reads TGTGCCAGTAGTAGACTTAGCGGGGGGGCCTACAATGAGCAGTTCTTC. Amino acids: CASSRLSGGAYNEQFF.

This clone occurred a few times. This rearrangement joins TRBV28 to TRBJ2-5, with D possibly TRBD1 on 5 matching bases. The CDR3 length is 15 residues. Trimming pared 3 bases from V and 6 bases from J, leaving 17 bases between. CDR1 is MDHEN, CDR2 SYDVKM, per germline. For the CDR3, the DNA is TGTGCCAGCAGTTTGACCACAGGAGTAGGGAAGACCCAGTACTTC. It specifies CASSLTTGVGKTQYF.

The V and J genes are TRBV6-5 and TRBJ2-2, with 7 bases identical to TRBD1. The V segment lost 2 bases and the J segment 1 base; nucleotides outside the gene matches: 4. CDR1 and CDR2 (germline): MNHEY, SVGAGI. This CDR3 is 16 amino acids long. The CDR3 sequence is CASSYRRTGNTGELFF. The CDR3 nucleotides read TGTGCCAGCAGTTACCGACGGACAGGGAACACCGGGGAGCTGTTTTTT.